The sequence of this T cell receptor (beta chain) was determined in a study of cytomegalovirus exposure and HLA in healthy donors. This CDR3 has 14 amino acids. CDR1 and CDR2 from the germline V gene are SGHNT and YYREEE (reference sequence). The PCR contained 60 Vbeta and 13 Jbeta primers. The data were produced by immunoSEQ multiplex PCR, yet TCRdb's version contains in-frame clones alone and is incomplete. The repertoire holds about 120,000 clones, with roughly 70% as singletons. Each donor was nominally healthy when sampled (though unrecorded immune exposures were likely). Source material: PBMCs. The receptor comes from a woman between 45 and 65 years old in good health and CMV-seropositive. The V and J genes are TRBV5-4 and TRBJ2-5; 9 nucleotides align to TRBD1. The J call may be mistaken, given a closer DNA end match to TRBJ2-7. The chain's CDR3 is CASSLVGQGYEQYF. The CDR3 nucleotides are TGTGCCAGCAGCTTGGTGGGACAGGGCTACGAGCAGTACTTC.